This T cell receptor beta chain is drawn from a study of regulatory T cells in long-lasting Graves disease. The sample holds many counts of this clonotype. The target antigen is unknown. Germline CDR1 is SGHAT and CDR2 is FQDESV (reference sequence). V was trimmed by 0 bases and J by 3 bases, leaving 8 bases between them. The CDR3 has 14 amino acids. Time point reported: newly diagnosed GD, antithyroid drugs for less than 3 months. PBMCs provided the RNA from which the TCR library was made. In building TCR beta libraries, iRepertoire HTBI primers were used together with Arm-PCR of CDR3 regions. TCRdb recomputed calls from the multiplex PCR reads with MiXCR, one row per CDR3 protein. This table holds 350,000 to 450,000 distinct CDR3 sequences, about 12% found once. Whole-study findings and limits: Persistent Graves' patients possessed reduced TCR diversity relative to recently diagnosed ones.

The data were also submitted as part of a second study, on T cells in Graves' hyperthyroidism and ophthalmopathy. That paper states: The blood repertoire included most of the expanded thyroid clonotypes above 0.001.

This TCR came from a woman younger than 35 with Graves disease. The gene calls are TRBV11-1 and TRBJ1-2; D gene ambiguous. The material sequenced was peripheral blood mononuclear cells (PBMCs), taken at new diagnosis, from a patient treated with antithyroid drugs. The chain's CDR3 is CASSLALADYGYTF. DNA for the CDR3: TGTGCCAGCAGCTTAGCCCTCGCAGACTATGGCTACACCTTC.